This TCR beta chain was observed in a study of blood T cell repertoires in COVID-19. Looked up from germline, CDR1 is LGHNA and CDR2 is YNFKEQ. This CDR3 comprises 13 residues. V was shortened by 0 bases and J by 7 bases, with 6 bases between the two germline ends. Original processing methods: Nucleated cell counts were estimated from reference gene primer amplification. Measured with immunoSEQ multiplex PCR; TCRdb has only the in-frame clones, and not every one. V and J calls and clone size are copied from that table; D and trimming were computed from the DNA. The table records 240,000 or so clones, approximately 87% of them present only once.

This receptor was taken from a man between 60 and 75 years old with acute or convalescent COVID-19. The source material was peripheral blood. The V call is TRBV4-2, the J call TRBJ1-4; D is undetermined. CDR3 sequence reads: CASSQETVEKLFF. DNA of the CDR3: TGTGCCAGCAGCCAAGAAACAGTTGAAAAACTGTTTTTT.